These 8 T cell receptor beta chains originate from one sample sequenced in a study of Graves' ophthalmopathy and Graves' hyperthyroidism. Amplification of the TCR beta CDR3 regions used RNA transcripts (as template). Second-round multiplex PCR came after a first-round RT-PCR that employed HTBI primers. TCRdb analysed the multiplex PCR reads with MiXCR anew, one entry per CDR3 protein. The sample yields 650,000 to 900,000 distinct CDR3 sequences, roughly 40% seen once. The sequenced sample was peripheral blood. These receptors were collected from an adult man with Graves' ophthalmopathy.

The chain couples TRBV15 to TRBJ2-1; 11 nucleotides match TRBD2. V lost 3 bases, J lost 14 bases, and 6 bases stayed unmatched. The CDR3 covers 13 residues. Germline V lookup: CDR1 LNHNV, CDR2 YYDKDF (reference sequence). Here the CDR3 reads CATSRNIAGGEFF. DNA for the CDR3: TGTGCCACCAGCAGGAATATAGCGGGGGGGGAGTTCTTC.

This clonotype has only a few counts. V and J are TRBV2 and TRBJ1-2; TRBD1 is a possible D gene (5 bases). CDR3 length equals 16 residues. Trimming cost V 4 bases and J 4 bases, with 19 bases left between them. CDR1 and CDR2 (germline): SNHLY, FYNNEI. The CDR3 sequence: CASSGSGTRNGYGYTF. CDR3 nucleotides: TGTGCCAGCAGTGGGTCCGGGACCCGGAATGGCTATGGCTACACCTTC.

A remark on this clonotype: A much bigger clone sits one base away, suggesting this may be a read error. The rearrangement uses TRBV9 and TRBJ1-6, with D unclear. The CDR3 is 15 amino acids. In germline, CDR1 is SGDLS, CDR2 YYNGEE. Trimming took 4 bases from V and 8 from J, leaving 16 bases between them. CDR3 protein: CASSQEARLHSPLHF. CDR3 nucleotide sequence: TGTGCCAGCAGCCAAGAGGCCAGACTCCATTCACCCCTCCACTTT.

This clonotype has at least ten counts. V usage is TRBV10-2 and J usage is TRBJ2-7, with 11 bases that match TRBD2. The length of the CDR3 is 16 residues. V lost 5 bases and J lost 0; bases outside the gene matches: 6. Germline V lookup: CDR1 WSHSY, CDR2 SAAADI. The CDR3 sequence: CASSRPSGRPSYEQYF. For the CDR3, the DNA is TGCGCCAGCAGTCGCCCTAGCGGGAGGCCCTCCTACGAGCAGTACTTC.

The chain recombines TRBV29-1 with TRBJ2-5; 15 positions agree with TRBD2. V was pared by 8 bases and J by 5 bases, with 12 bases of the junction left unmatched. The CDR3 contains 16 residues. The germline V gene encodes CDR1 SQVTM and CDR2 ANQGSEA. The DNA for the CDR3 is TGCAGCCGAACCGGGACTAGCGGGGGGAGAGGGGAGACCCAGTACTTC. Its protein product is CSRTGTSGGRGETQYF.

The chain combines TRBV25-1 with TRBJ1-2, with 8 bases aligning to TRBD1. Per the germline V gene, CDR1 is MGHDK and CDR2 is SYGVNS. This CDR3 is built from 15 residues. J was trimmed by 0 bases and V by 7 bases; bases with no gene match: 7. The CDR3 region has the DNA TGTGCCAGCATCCCCAGGACAGGGTCTAACTATGGCTACACCTTC. It is translated as CASIPRTGSNYGYTF.

The chain couples TRBV6-5 to TRBJ1-1, with a possible D match to TRBD1 (5 bases). The CDR3 is 15 residues long. Trimming removed 0 bases from V and 2 bases from J, with 10 bases in between. Germline assignment: CDR1 MNHEY and CDR2 SVGAGI. CDR3 nucleotides: TGTGCCAGCAGTTACTCCGGGGGTACCAACACTGAAGCTTTCTTT. The encoded protein is CASSYSGGTNTEAFF.

This chain connects TRBV25-1 to TRBJ2-2, with D unresolved. The V end lost 7 bases, the J end lost 7 bases, and 7 bases lay between the germline ends. There are 11 residues in the CDR3. Germline values: CDR1 MGHDK, CDR2 SYGVNS. DNA for the CDR3: TGTGCCAGCACGCGGAACGGGGAGCTGTTTTTT. It encodes CASTRNGELFF.